Sequencing of this T cell receptor beta chain was carried out in a study of blood T cell repertoires in COVID-19. Study-wide context: Specimens from acute and convalescent COVID-19 originated in the United States, Italy and Spain.

The assay was immunoSEQ multiplex PCR, and TCRdb's table has in-frame clones only and misses some. The table has a few hundred thousand clones, almost 90% seen once. Germline CDR1 is SEHNR and CDR2 is FQNEAQ (reference sequence). The ends were cut back, 1 base at V and 5 bases at J, with 20 bases in the middle. This CDR3 is built from 17 residues. Exposed enrollees encountered a COVID-19 case at some point within 2 weeks before study entry. The rearrangement joins TRBV7-9 to TRBJ1-1; maybe TRBD1 (6 bases). The sample consisted of PBMCs or T cells enriched from blood (not recorded which). This receptor was taken from a young woman who had been exposed to COVID-19. The CDR3 DNA reads as TGTGCCAGCAGCTTAGGGAGCCGTTCGACAGGAGAGACTGAAGCTTTCTTT. Amino acids: CASSLGSRSTGETEAFF.